The present TCR beta chain was sequenced within a study of shared clonotypes between healthy human individuals. Deep level was the assay's run setting. Measured with immunoSEQ multiplex PCR; TCRdb has only the in-frame clones, and not every one. Here the sample spans some 530,000 clones, over 75% being singletons. Comments on this clone: A far larger clone is one base from this, pointing to a likely read error.

All donors were Caucasian adults living in Nashville, Tennessee. Trimming cost V 5 bases and J 10 bases, with 6 bases left between them. The CDR3 has 10 residues. Germline CDR1 and CDR2: SGHAT and FQNNGV. The specimen was PBMCs. The source is a woman aged 40 to 50 in good health. Some clones in this sample may be carry-over from other donors' samples. The chain recombines TRBV11-2 with TRBJ2-1; no definite D call. In DNA, the CDR3 is TGTGCCAGCAGCCTTGGCGAGCAGTTCTTC. Translating it yields CASSLGEQFF.